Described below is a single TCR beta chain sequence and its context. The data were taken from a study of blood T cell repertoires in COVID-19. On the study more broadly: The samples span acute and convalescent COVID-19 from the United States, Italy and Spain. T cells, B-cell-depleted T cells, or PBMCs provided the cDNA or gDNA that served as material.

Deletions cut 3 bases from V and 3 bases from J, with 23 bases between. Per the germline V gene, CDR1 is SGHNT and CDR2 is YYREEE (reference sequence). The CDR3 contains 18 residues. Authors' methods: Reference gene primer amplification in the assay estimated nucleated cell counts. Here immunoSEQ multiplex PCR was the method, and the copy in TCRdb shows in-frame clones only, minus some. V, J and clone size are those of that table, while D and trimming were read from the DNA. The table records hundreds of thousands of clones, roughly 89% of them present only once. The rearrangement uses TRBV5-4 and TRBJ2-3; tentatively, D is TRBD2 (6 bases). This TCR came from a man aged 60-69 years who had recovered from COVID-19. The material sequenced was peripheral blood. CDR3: CASSYGGSGGVVTDTQYF. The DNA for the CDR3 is TGTGCCAGCAGCTATGGAGGGTCTGGCGGGGTTGTGACAGATACGCAGTATTTT.